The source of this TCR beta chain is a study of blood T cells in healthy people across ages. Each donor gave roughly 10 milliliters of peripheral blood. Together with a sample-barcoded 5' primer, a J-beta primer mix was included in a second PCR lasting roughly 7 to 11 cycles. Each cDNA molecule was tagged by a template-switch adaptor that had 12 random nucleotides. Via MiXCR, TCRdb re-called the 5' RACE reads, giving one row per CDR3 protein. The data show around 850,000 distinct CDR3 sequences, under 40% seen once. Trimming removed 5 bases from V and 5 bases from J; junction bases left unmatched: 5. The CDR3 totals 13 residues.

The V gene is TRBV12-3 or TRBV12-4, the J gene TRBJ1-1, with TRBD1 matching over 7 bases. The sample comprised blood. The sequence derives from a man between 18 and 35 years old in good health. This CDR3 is CASSPRGSTEAFF. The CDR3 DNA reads TGTGCCAGCAGTCCCAGGGGGTCGACTGAAGCTTTCTTT.